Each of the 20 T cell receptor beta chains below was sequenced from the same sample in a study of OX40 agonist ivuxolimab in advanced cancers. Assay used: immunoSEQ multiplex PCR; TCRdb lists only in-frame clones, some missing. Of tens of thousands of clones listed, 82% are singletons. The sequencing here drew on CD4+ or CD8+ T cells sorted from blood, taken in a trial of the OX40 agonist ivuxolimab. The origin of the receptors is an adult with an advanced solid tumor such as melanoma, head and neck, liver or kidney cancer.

CDR3 amino acids: CASSLRRGGTDTQYF. The CDR3 DNA follows: TGTGCCAGCAGCTTAAGGCGGGGGGGCACAGATACGCAGTATTTT. V and J are TRBV11-2 and TRBJ2-3, with TRBD2 identical over 8 bases. Trimming took 2 bases from V and 1 from J; bases not matched to a gene: 2. The CDR3 has 15 amino acids. Per germline, CDR1 SGHAT and CDR2 FQNNGV.

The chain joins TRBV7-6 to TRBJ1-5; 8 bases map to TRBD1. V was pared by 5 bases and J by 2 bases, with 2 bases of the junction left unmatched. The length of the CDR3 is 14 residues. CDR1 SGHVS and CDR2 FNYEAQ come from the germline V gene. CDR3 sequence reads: CASSTGQGNQPQHF. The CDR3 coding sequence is TGTGCCAGCAGCACGGGACAGGGCAATCAGCCCCAGCATTTT.

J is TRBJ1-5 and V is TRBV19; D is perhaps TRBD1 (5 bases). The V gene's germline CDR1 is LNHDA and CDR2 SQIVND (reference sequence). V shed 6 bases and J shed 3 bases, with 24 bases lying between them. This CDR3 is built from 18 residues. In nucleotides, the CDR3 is TGTGCCAGTAGCGACCAATACTCGGGGGGGGTTGCCAATCAGCCCCAGCATTTT. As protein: CASSDQYSGGVANQPQHF.

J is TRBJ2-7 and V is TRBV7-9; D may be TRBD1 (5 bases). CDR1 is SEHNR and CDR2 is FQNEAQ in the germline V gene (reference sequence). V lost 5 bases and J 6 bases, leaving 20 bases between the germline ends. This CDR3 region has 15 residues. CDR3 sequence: CASSHRKAGSGEQYF. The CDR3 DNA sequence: TGTGCCAGCAGCCACAGAAAGGCAGGGTCGGGCGAGCAGTACTTC.

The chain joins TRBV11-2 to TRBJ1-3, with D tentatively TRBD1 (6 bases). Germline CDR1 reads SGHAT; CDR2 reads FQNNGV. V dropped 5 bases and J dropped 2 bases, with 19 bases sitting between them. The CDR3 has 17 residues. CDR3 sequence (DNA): TGTGCCAGCAGCCTGTTCATTGGGGGGGCGCCTGGAAACACCATATATTTT. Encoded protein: CASSLFIGGAPGNTIYF.

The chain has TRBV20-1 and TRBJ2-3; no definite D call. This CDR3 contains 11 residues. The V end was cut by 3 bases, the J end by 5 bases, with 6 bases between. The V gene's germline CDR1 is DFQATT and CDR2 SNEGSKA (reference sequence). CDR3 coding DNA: TGCAGTGCTAGGAAAAAAGATACGCAGTATTTT. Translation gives CSARKKDTQYF.

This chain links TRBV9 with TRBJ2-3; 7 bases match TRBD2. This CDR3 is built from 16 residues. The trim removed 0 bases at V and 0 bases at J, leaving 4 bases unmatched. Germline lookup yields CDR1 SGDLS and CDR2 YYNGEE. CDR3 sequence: CASSVGSSGSTDTQYF. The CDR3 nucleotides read TGTGCCAGCAGCGTAGGTAGTAGCGGGAGCACAGATACGCAGTATTTT.

The CDR3 nucleotides read TGTGCCATCAGTGCGGCCCAGGGGGGTAATCAGCCCCAGCATTTT. Translating gives CAISAAQGGNQPQHF. The V gene is TRBV10-3, the J gene TRBJ1-5; 7 nucleotides match TRBD1. This CDR3 has 15 amino acids. Looked up from germline, CDR1 is ENHRY and CDR2 is SYGVKD. Germline trimming cut 4 bases from V and 4 bases from J; bases unmatched to any gene: 7.

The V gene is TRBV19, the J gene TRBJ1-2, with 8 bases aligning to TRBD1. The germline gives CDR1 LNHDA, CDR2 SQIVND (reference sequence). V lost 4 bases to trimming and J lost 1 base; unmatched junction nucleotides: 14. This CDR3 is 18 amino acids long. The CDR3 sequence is CASSTQIGGQGINYGYTF. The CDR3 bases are TGTGCCAGTAGTACCCAGATTGGAGGACAGGGAATTAACTATGGCTACACCTTC.

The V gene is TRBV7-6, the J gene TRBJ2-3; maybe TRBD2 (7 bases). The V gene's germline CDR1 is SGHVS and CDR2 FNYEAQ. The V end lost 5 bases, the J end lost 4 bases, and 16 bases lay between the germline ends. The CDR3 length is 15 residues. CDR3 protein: CASSGWGAGADTQYF. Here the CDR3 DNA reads TGTGCCAGCAGCGGTTGGGGGGCGGGGGCAGATACGCAGTATTTT.

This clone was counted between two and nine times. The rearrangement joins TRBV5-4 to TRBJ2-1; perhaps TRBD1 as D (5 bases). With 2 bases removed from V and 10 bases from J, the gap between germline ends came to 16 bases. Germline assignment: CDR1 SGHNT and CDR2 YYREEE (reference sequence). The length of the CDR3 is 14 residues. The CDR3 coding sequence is TGTGCCAGCAGCTTTAGGGAAGGGGCGTGGGAGCAGTTCTTC. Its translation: CASSFREGAWEQFF. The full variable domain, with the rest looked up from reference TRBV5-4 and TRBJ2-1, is ETGVTQSPTHLIKTRGQQVTLRCSSQSGHNTVSWYQQALGQGPQFIFQYYREEENGRGNFPPRFSGLQFPNYSSELNVNALELDDSALYLCASSFREGAWEQFFGPGTRLTVL.

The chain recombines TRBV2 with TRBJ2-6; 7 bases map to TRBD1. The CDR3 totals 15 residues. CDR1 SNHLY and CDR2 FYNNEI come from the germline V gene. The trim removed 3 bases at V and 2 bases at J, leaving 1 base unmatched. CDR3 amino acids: CASSDQGAGANVLTF. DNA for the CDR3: TGTGCCAGCAGTGATCAGGGGGCTGGGGCCAACGTCCTGACTTTC.

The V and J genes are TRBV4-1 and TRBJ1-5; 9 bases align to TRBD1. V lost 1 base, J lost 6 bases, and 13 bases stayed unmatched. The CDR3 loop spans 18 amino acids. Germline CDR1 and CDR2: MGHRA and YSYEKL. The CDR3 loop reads CASSQGTGAFRGSQPQHF. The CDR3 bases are TGCGCCAGCAGCCAAGGGACAGGGGCTTTCCGCGGAAGTCAGCCCCAGCATTTT.

The CDR3 spells CSVEDPTQGAFGELFF. The CDR3 DNA sequence: TGCAGCGTTGAAGATCCCACCCAGGGGGCGTTCGGGGAGCTGTTTTTT. V is TRBV29-1 and J is TRBJ2-2; TRBD1 matches 8 bases. From germline, CDR1 is SQVTM and CDR2 ANQGSEA. The CDR3 contains 16 residues. V shed 0 bases, J shed 7 bases, and the junction held 10 bases outside the gene matches.

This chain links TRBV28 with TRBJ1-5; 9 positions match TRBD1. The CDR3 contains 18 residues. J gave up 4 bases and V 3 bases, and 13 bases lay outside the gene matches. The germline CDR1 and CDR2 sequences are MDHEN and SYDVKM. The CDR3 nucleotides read TGTGCCAGCAGTTTTATTAAGGTGGACAGGGGAAAGAATCAGCCCCAGCATTTT. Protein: CASSFIKVDRGKNQPQHF. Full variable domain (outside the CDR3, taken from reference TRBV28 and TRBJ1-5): DVKVTQSSRYLVKRTGEKVFLECVQDMDHENMFWYRQDPGLGLRLIYFSYDVKMKEKGDIPEGYSVSREKKERFSLILESASTNQTSMYLCASSFIKVDRGKNQPQHFGDGTRLSIL.

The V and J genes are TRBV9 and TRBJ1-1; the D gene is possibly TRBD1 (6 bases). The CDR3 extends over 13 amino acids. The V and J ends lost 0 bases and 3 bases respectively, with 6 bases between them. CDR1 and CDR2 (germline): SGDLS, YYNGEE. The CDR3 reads CASSVDRDTEAFF. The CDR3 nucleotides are TGTGCCAGCAGCGTAGACAGGGACACTGAAGCTTTCTTT.

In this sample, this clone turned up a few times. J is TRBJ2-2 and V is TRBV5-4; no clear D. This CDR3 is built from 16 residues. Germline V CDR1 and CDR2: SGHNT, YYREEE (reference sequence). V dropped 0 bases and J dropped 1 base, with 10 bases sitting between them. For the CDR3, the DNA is TGTGCCAGCAGCTTGGAGTGGCCACAGAACACCGGGGAGCTGTTTTTT. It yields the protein CASSLEWPQNTGELFF.

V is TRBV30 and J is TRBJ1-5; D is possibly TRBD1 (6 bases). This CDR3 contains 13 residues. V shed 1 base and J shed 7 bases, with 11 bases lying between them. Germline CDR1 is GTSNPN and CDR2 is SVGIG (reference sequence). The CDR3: CAWSGGGRQPQHF. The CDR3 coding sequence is TGTGCCTGGAGTGGTGGGGGCCGGCAGCCCCAGCATTTT. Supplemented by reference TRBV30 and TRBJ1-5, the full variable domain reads SQTIHQWPATLVQPVGSPLSLECTVEGTSNPNLYWYRQAAGRGLQLLFYSVGIGQISSEVPQNLSASRPQDRQFILSSKKLLLSDSGFYLCAWSGGGRQPQHFGDGTRLSIL.

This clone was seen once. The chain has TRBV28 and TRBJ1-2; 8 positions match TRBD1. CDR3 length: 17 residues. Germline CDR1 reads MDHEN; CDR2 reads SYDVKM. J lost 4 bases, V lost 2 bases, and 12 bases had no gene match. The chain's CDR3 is CASSLTGTGGLSYGYTF. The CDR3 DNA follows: TGTGCCAGCAGTTTAACCGGTACAGGGGGGCTTAGCTATGGCTACACCTTC.

The CDR3 bases are TGCGCCAGCAGCTTGGGATGGCAGCCCCTAGCCAAAAACATTCAGTACTTC. The encoded protein is CASSLGWQPLAKNIQYF. This rearrangement joins TRBV5-1 to TRBJ2-4; D is uncertain. The V end was cut by 0 bases, the J end by 0 bases, with 13 bases between. CDR3 length: 17 residues. The germline gives CDR1 SGHRS, CDR2 YFSETQ.